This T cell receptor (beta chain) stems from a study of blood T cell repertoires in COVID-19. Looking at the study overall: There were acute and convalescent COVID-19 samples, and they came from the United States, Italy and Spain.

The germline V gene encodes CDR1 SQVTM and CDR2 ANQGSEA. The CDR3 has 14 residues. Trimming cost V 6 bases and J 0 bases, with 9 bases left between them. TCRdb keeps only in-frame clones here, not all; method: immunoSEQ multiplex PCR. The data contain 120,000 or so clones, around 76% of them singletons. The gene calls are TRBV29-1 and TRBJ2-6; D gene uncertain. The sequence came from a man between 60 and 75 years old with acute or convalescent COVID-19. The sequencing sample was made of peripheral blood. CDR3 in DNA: TGCAGCGTCAGGCTGATCTCTGGGGCCAACGTCCTGACTTTC. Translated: CSVRLISGANVLTF. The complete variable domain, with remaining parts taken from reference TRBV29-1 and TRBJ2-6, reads SAVISQKPSRDICQRGTSLTIQCQVDSQVTMMFWYRQQPGQSLTLIATANQGSEATYESGFVIDKFPISRPNLTFSTLTVSNMSPEDSSIYLCSVRLISGANVLTFGAGSRLTVL.